This TCR beta chain was observed in a study of graft-versus-host responses after intestinal transplantation. There are 13 residues in the CDR3. CDR1 and CDR2 (germline): SGHTA, FQGTGA. V dropped 5 bases and J dropped 4 bases, with 11 bases sitting between them. TCRdb keeps only in-frame clones here, not all; method: immunoSEQ multiplex PCR. Among 50,000 to 60,000 clones listed, around 90% were seen once. This clone occurred once. Its antigen remains unidentified. The specimen was unstimulated CD4+ T cells sorted from spleen or lymph node cells, collected before transplant. V gene TRBV7-3 combines with J gene TRBJ2-5; maybe TRBD1 (7 bases). This sequence was found in a human donor who was the organ donor for an intestinal transplant. The CDR3 reads CASSTQGGETQYF. CDR3 coding DNA: TGTGCCAGCAGCACTCAGGGGGGAGAGACCCAGTACTTC. The full variable domain, its missing parts supplied by reference TRBV7-3 and TRBJ2-5, is GAGVSQTPSNKVTEKGKYVELRCDPISGHTALYWYRQSLGQGPEFLIYFQGTGAADDSGLPNDRFFAVRPEGSVSTLKIQRTERGDSAVYLCASSTQGGETQYFGPGTRLLVL.